A few counts support the clone carrying this T cell receptor beta chain. V gave up 4 bases and J gave up 4 bases; unmatched junction bases: 14. Germline CDR1 and CDR2: SQVTM and ANQGSEA. The CDR3 contains 16 residues. These data are taken from a study of blood T cells in healthy people across ages. A J-beta primer mix and a sample-barcoded 5' primer were used in a second PCR of roughly 6 to 11 cycles. One entry per CDR3 protein results from TCRdb running MiXCR on the 5' RACE reads. The sample carries a few hundred thousand distinct CDR3 sequences, 25% to 30% recorded once. The receptor comes from a woman aged 70-85 years in good health. Input material: blood. J is TRBJ2-7 and V is TRBV29-1; 9 bases map to TRBD2. In DNA, the CDR3 is TGCAGCGTTGTTGGATCCCAAGCGGGAGGCGCATACGAGCAGTACTTC. Translating gives CSVVGSQAGGAYEQYF.